This TCR beta chain was sequenced during a study of graft-versus-host responses after intestinal transplantation. Study at large: Every recipient underwent anti-thymocyte globulin induction, then tacrolimus and steroids for approximately 3 years.

Profiling relied on immunoSEQ multiplex PCR, and the TCRdb table lists in-frame clones only, not all of them. The sample carries roughly 5,000 clones, about 30% recorded once. Germline assignment: CDR1 SGHKS and CDR2 YYEKEE (reference sequence). This CDR3 is 18 amino acids long. Germline trimming cut 4 bases from V and 1 base from J; bases unmatched to any gene: 8. The genes are TRBV5-5 and TRBJ2-3, with 14 nucleotides matching TRBD2. The sequencing here drew on alloreactive CD4+ T cells from a mixed lymphocyte reaction culture, taken before intestinal transplant. Described subset: CFSE-low proliferating T cells sorted from roughly 6-day pre-transplant mixed lymphocyte reaction (GvH or HvG direction). The receptor was isolated from a human patient who received an intestinal transplant. The CDR3 DNA sequence: TGTGCCAGCAGCCAAACGACTAGCGGGAGGGCCGGCACAGATACGCAGTATTTT. Amino acid sequence: CASSQTTSGRAGTDTQYF.